These T cell receptor beta chains were read from a single sample in a study of T-cell reconstitution after alpha-beta-depleted transplantation in children. In TCRdb, the PCR reads were re-called with MiXCR into one record per CDR3 protein. The data hold 350,000 to 500,000 distinct CDR3 sequences, with 43% observed a single time. The sample consisted of PBMCs, taken before TCRalphabeta/CD19-depleted stem cell transplant. The receptors derive from a girl aged 2-10 years with aplastic anemia, due to receive a stem cell transplant. Both conserved end residues are part of each CDR3. D genes are given only for firm matches. Only some rows state a clone size, as once, few, many or a class for expanded clones.

>TRBV21-1|-|-|TRBJ2-5
TGTGCCAGCAGCAAACAGACAGGCCAAGAGACCCAGTACTTC
CASSKQTGQETQYF
>TRBV20-1|many|-|TRBJ2-3
TGCAGTGCTCCATTGGGCAGAGCAACAGATACGCAGTATTTT
CSAPLGRATDTQYF
>TRBV5-1|many|-|TRBJ2-1
TGCGCCAGCAATCTGGGCTACAATGAGCAGTTCTTC
CASNLGYNEQFF
>TRBV6-2/TRBV6-3|few|-|TRBJ2-1
TGTGCCAGTCGCCGCTACAATGAGCAGTTCTTC
CASRRYNEQFF
>TRBV10-2|once|TRBD2|TRBJ2-5
TGCGCCAGCAACATCGGGAGGGCAGGGACCCAGTACTTC
CASNIGRAGTQYF
>TRBV20-1|-|-|TRBJ2-1
TGCAGTGCTAGCTTAGAGAGCTCCTACAATGAGCAGTTCTTC
CSASLESSYNEQFF
>TRBV30|few|TRBD1|TRBJ1-5
TGTGCCTGGAGTCCGGGGACAGGGACCTTCAATCAGCCCCAGCATTTT
CAWSPGTGTFNQPQHF
>TRBV4-2|-|TRBD2|TRBJ2-5
TGTGCCAGCAGCCAAGAAGGGGCGGGGAAGCGGGGAGAGACCCAGTACTTC
CASSQEGAGKRGETQYF
>TRBV12-3/TRBV12-4|-|TRBD2|TRBJ2-3
TGTGCCAGCAGTTCCCGTGTAGGGAGGGCAGATACGCAGTATTTT
CASSSRVGRADTQYF
>TRBV20-1|-|-|TRBJ1-1
TGCAGTGCAGGAGGAGCTTTCTTT
CSAGGAFF
>TRBV7-9|few|-|TRBJ2-1
TGTGCCAGCAGCTTAGACGAGACGGAGAGCTCCTACAATGAGCAGTTCTTC
CASSLDETESSYNEQFF
>TRBV7-2|-|-|TRBJ2-7
TGTGCCAGCAGCTTAGGTTTAGAGCGGAAGAACTACGAGCAGTACTTC
CASSLGLERKNYEQYF
>TRBV29-1|-|-|TRBJ2-5
TGCAGCGGAAGCGACAGCCAAGAGACCCAGTACTTC
CSGSDSQETQYF
>TRBV7-2|few|TRBD2|TRBJ2-3
TGTGCCAGCAGCTTAACGGGACTAGCGACAGATACGCAGTATTTT
CASSLTGLATDTQYF
>TRBV30|-|-|TRBJ2-1
TGTGCCTGGAGTGCCCGACTAGTGCAGTTCTTC
CAWSARLVQFF
>TRBV20-1|few|TRBD2|TRBJ2-1
TGCAGTGCTAGAGACCCGAGCGGGGGTGAGCGTTATGAGCAGTTCTTC
CSARDPSGGERYEQFF
>TRBV29-1|many|-|TRBJ2-3
TGCAGCGTCGGCGGGGGCCGCTCTAGCACAGATACGCAGTATTTT
CSVGGGRSSTDTQYF
>TRBV5-1|many|-|TRBJ2-1
TGCGCCAGCAGCTGGACAGGGCCGGGGGGCAATGAGCAGTTCTTC
CASSWTGPGGNEQFF
>TRBV20-1|few|TRBD2|TRBJ2-1
TGCAGTGCTAGAGGTCCTAGAGGGACTAGCGCTCACAATGAGCAGTTCTTC
CSARGPRGTSAHNEQFF
>TRBV11-1|-|TRBD2|TRBJ2-7
TGTGCCAGCAGCTTAGAGCAGACGGGGCTAGCGGAAAAATACGAGCAGTACTTC
CASSLEQTGLAEKYEQYF
>TRBV20-1|-|TRBD2|TRBJ2-1
TGCAGTGCCACCGGGACTAGCGTGATTAATGAGCAGTTCTTC
CSATGTSVINEQFF
>TRBV27|-|TRBD2|TRBJ2-3
TGTGCCACGAGAGGGGAGGGCCACTACACAGATACGCAGTATTTT
CATRGEGHYTDTQYF
>TRBV13|-|-|TRBJ2-1
TGTGCCAGCAGCTTTGCCCGGTCGCGGAATGAGCAGTTCTTC
CASSFARSRNEQFF
>TRBV20-1|many|TRBD1|TRBJ2-7
TGCAGTGCTGGTAACGACAGGGCCGAGCAGTACTTC
CSAGNDRAEQYF
>TRBV7-2|-|-|TRBJ2-3
TGTGCCAGCAGCTTAGGGCGAGGGATATCTAGCACAGATACGCAGTATTTT
CASSLGRGISSTDTQYF
>TRBV20-1|few|-|TRBJ2-1
TGCAGTGCTAGTTCCGGGGCAAGCTACAATGAGCAGTTCTTC
CSASSGASYNEQFF
>TRBV5-5|-|TRBD1|TRBJ2-7
TGTGCCAGCAGCTTGGTAGGGGGCGATGACTTCGTCTACGAGCAGTACTTC
CASSLVGGDDFVYEQYF
>TRBV12-3/TRBV12-4|many|-|TRBJ1-1
TGTGCCAGCAGTTTCTCCCCCGGCGGGGAAGCAGCTTTCTTT
CASSFSPGGEAAFF
>TRBV5-1|-|-|TRBJ2-2
TGCGCCAGCAGCGCCAATGGACAGAAGAACACCGGGGAGCTGTTTTTT
CASSANGQKNTGELFF
>TRBV20-1|-|TRBD1|TRBJ2-3
TGCAGTGCCCAGACAGGGGGCTGGGATACGCAGTATTTT
CSAQTGGWDTQYF
>TRBV12-3/TRBV12-4|many|-|TRBJ1-4
TGTGCCAGCAGTCTCCGACACCTGGGAAAATATGAAAAACTGTTTTTT
CASSLRHLGKYEKLFF
>TRBV20-1|many|-|TRBJ1-1
TGCAGTGCTGCGCCGGGAATTAAGGCTTTCTTT
CSAAPGIKAFF
>TRBV20-1|many|-|TRBJ2-1
TGCAGTGCTCCCCGACAGGGAGGTAGGCATGAGCAGTTCTTC
CSAPRQGGRHEQFF
>TRBV5-1|few|TRBD1|TRBJ2-7
TGCGCCAGCAGCTTTGACAGGGATAACTACGAGCAGTACTTC
CASSFDRDNYEQYF
>TRBV7-2|-|-|TRBJ1-1
TGTGCCAGCAGCTTAGTAGCCAGGGTGAACACTGAAGCTTTCTTT
CASSLVARVNTEAFF
>TRBV20-1|-|-|TRBJ2-7
TGCAGTGCTAGAGATCTAAGTAGCGGAACCTACGAGCAGTACTTC
CSARDLSSGTYEQYF
>TRBV10-2|-|-|TRBJ2-2
TGCGCCAGCACCCCTAGTTCCCGAACCGGGGAGCTGTTTTTT
CASTPSSRTGELFF
>TRBV28|-|-|TRBJ2-7
TGTGCCAGCAGCGGGGGGCCCTACTACGAGCAGTACTTC
CASSGGPYYEQYF
>TRBV5-1|many|-|TRBJ1-2
TGCGCCAGCAGCTTGGCCAATACTCGTAGCTATGGCTACACCTTC
CASSLANTRSYGYTF
>TRBV30|-|-|TRBJ1-2
TGTGCCTGGAGTGACACCGGGACCCTGAGGGGCTACACCTTC
CAWSDTGTLRGYTF
>TRBV18|-|-|TRBJ2-7
TGTGCCAGCTCACCATCCAACTCCTACGAGCAGTACTTC
CASSPSNSYEQYF
>TRBV6-5|-|-|TRBJ2-3
TGTGCCAGCAGTTACCAGGCAGCCGGTCGGACAGATACGCAGTATTTT
CASSYQAAGRTDTQYF
>TRBV20-1|-|-|TRBJ2-5
TGCAGTGCTAGAGATTTGGCTAGCCAAGAGACCCAGTACTTC
CSARDLASQETQYF
>TRBV20-1|-|-|TRBJ2-3
TGCAGTGCCTTAGGAGTAGCAGGCCATAGCCTCACAGATACGCAGTATTTT
CSALGVAGHSLTDTQYF
>TRBV28|-|-|TRBJ1-3
TGTGCCAGCAGTTTATGGGGGGACCCTGGCAAAGGAAACACCATATATTTT
CASSLWGDPGKGNTIYF
>TRBV20-1|-|-|TRBJ2-3
TGCAGTGCTAGGGACGGCCGCACAGATACGCAGTATTTT
CSARDGRTDTQYF
>TRBV30|once|-|TRBJ2-3
TGTGCCTGGAGCCCAGGGGATACGGGCACAGATACGCAGTATTTT
CAWSPGDTGTDTQYF
>TRBV5-1|many|-|TRBJ1-6
TGCGCCAGCAGCTTGGAGGAGATTTCACCCCTCCACTTT
CASSLEEISPLHF
>TRBV10-2|many|TRBD2|TRBJ2-1
TGCGCCAGCAGGACTAGCGGGAACTCCTACAATGAGCAGTTCTTC
CASRTSGNSYNEQFF
>TRBV19|few|TRBD1|TRBJ1-2
TGTGCCAGTAGTACAGGGGGTCATGGCTACACCTTC
CASSTGGHGYTF
>TRBV14|-|-|TRBJ1-2
TGTGCCAGCAGCCCAGGGGTCCATGGCTACACCTTC
CASSPGVHGYTF
>TRBV30|-|-|TRBJ2-1
TGTGCCTGGAGTCCACCTCGGGGCCCACCCACAATAGGTGAGCAGTTCTTC
CAWSPPRGPPTIGEQFF
>TRBV5-1|-|TRBD2|TRBJ2-7
TGCGCCAGCAGACAGACTAGCGGGGGCACCTACGAGCAGTACTTC
CASRQTSGGTYEQYF
>TRBV12-3/TRBV12-4|-|TRBD2|TRBJ2-7
TGTGCCTCCCAACCTAGCGGGAGATCGGGTGAGCAGTACTTC
CASQPSGRSGEQYF
>TRBV28|-|-|TRBJ1-5
TGTGCCAGCAGCGACCATCAGGGAGTCTATAGCAATCAGCCCCAGCATTTT
CASSDHQGVYSNQPQHF
>TRBV5-1|few|TRBD1|TRBJ2-7
TGCGCCAGCAGCCAGACCCGGGACAGGGGTTCCTACGAGCAGTACTTC
CASSQTRDRGSYEQYF
>TRBV10-3|many|TRBD2|TRBJ2-1
TGTGCCATCGGGACTAGCGCCTACAATGAGCAGTTCTTC
CAIGTSAYNEQFF
>TRBV20-1|-|TRBD1|TRBJ2-7
TGCAGTGCTAGGGTGGGCGGGACAGGGTTCTACGAGCAGTACTTC
CSARVGGTGFYEQYF